This T cell receptor (beta chain) was sequenced for a study of shared clonotypes between healthy human individuals. Regarding the study as a whole: Compared with clonotypes that all four donors shared, non-shared clonotypes had lower generation probabilities.

Clones were read by immunoSEQ multiplex PCR, and TCRdb kept only the in-frame ones, dropping some. The table has some 690,000 clones, roughly 87% seen once. A note on this clone: Its antigen is as yet unknown.

The germline V gene has CDR1 SGHDN and CDR2 FVKESK. This CDR3 contains 15 residues. V shed 1 base and J shed 4 bases, with 10 bases lying between them. Sequencing was performed on memory CD8+ T cells from PBMCs. Subset described: CD45RO+ cells pooled with CCR7-negative TemRA cells. The chain joins TRBV14 to TRBJ2-2, with unresolved D. The source is a young man in good health. Some clones in this sample may be carry-over from other donors' samples. CDR3: CASSQAALLTGELFF. Here the CDR3 DNA reads TGTGCCAGCAGCCAAGCGGCCTTACTCACCGGGGAGCTGTTTTTT.